This T cell receptor beta chain came from a study of beta chain features in type 1 diabetes. Findings and limits, study-wide: Possibly, sequencing cDNA over-represented cells that had high TCR expression levels. Naive, central memory and Treg TCRB repertoires appeared more alike in patients than in healthy donors.

The whole isolated RNA underwent reverse transcription, so sequencing captured expressed TCRB transcripts. Assay used: immunoSEQ multiplex PCR; TCRdb lists only in-frame clones, some missing. Of under 900,000 clones in the sample, 17% were seen once. Concerning this clone: Its antigen is as yet unknown.

With 3 bases removed from V and 8 bases from J, the gap between germline ends came to 17 bases. The CDR3 totals 15 residues. The germline V gene encodes CDR1 LGHNA and CDR2 YSLEER. The genes are TRBV4-3 and TRBJ1-5; D not certain. The TCR originated in a woman between 18 and 30 years old in good health. The sample comprised naive CD4+ T cells from blood. CDR3 region: CASSQSPDSYEPQHF. CDR3 DNA sequence: TGCGCCAGCAGCCAGTCTCCAGATAGCTACGAGCCCCAGCATTTT.